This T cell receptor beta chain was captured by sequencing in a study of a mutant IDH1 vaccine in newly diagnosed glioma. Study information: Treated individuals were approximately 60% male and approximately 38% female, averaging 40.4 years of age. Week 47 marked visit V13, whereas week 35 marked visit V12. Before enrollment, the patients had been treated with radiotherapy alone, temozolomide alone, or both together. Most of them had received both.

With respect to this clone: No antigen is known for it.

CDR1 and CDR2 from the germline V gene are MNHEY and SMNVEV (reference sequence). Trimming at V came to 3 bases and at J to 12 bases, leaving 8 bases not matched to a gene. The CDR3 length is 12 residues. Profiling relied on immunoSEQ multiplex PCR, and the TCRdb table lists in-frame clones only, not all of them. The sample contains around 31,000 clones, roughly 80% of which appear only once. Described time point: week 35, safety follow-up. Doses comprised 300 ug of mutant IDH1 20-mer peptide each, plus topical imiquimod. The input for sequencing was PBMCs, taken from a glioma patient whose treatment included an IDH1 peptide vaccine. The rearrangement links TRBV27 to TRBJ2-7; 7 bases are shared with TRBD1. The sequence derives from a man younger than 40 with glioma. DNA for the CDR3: TGTGCCAGCAGTTTCGGGACAGATCGAGTGTACTTC. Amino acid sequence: CASSFGTDRVYF.